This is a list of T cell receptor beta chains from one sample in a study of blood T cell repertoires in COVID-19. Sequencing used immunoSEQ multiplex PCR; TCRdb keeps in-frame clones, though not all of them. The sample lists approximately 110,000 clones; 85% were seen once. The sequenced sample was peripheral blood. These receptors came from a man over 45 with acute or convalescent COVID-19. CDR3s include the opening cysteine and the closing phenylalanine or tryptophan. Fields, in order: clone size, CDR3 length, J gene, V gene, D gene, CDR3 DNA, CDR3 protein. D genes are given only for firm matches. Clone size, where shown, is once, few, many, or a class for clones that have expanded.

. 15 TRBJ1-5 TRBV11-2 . TGTGCCAGCAGCTTAGGAAGGGCAGGGGATCAGCCCCAGCATTTT CASSLGRAGDQPQHF
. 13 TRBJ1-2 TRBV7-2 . TGTGCCAGCAGCTTATCTACGGACTATGGCTACACCTTC CASSLSTDYGYTF
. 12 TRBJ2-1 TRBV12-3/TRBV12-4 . TGTGCCAGCAGTCCGCCGGGTAATGAGCAGTTCTTC CASSPPGNEQFF
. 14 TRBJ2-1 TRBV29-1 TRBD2 TGCAGCGTTGTGTTGGGACTAGCGGACAATGAGCAGTTCTTC CSVVLGLADNEQFF
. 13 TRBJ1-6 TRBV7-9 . TGTGCCAGCAGCTTAGGAGGAAATTCACCCCTCCACTTT CASSLGGNSPLHF
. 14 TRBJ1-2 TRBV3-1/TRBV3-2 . TGTGCCAGCAGCCAAGTAAATAATAGATATGGCTACACCTTC CASSQVNNRYGYTF
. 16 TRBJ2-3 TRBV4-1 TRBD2 TGCGCCAGCAGCCAAGGCGCGACTAGCCTAGCAGATACGCAGTATTTT CASSQGATSLADTQYF
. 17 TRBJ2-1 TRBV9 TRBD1 TGTGCCAGCAGCGAACAAAGCAGGGGGCTCTCCTACAATGAGCAGTTCTTC CASSEQSRGLSYNEQFF
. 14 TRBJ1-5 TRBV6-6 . TGTGCCAGCAGTTACATCGGGGTTTCCCAGCCCCAGCATTTT CASSYIGVSQPQHF
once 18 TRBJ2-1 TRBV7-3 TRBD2 TGTGCCAGCAGCCCCCGTGGGACTAGCGGGGGGGCGCGGAATGAGCAGTTCTTC CASSPRGTSGGARNEQFF
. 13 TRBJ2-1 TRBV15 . TGTGCCACCAGCAGAGGACGGGACAATGAGCAGTTCTTC CATSRGRDNEQFF
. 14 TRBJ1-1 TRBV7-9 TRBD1 TGTGCCAGCAGCTCCGGGACAGGGAGCGCTGAAGCTTTCTTT CASSSGTGSAEAFF
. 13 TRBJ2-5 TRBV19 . TGTGCCAGTAGTATAAGCACGCAAGAGACCCAGTACTTC CASSISTQETQYF
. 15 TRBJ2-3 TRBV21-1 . TGTGCCAGCAGCAATAAGACAGTGAGCACAGATACGCAGTATTTT CASSNKTVSTDTQYF
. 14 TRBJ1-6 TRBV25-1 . TGTGCCAGCAGTGCAGAGGGAGGGTTTGCACCCCTCCACTTT CASSAEGGFAPLHF
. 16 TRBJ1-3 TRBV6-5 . TGTGCCAGCAGTTACGCCAGGGTGAACTCTGGAAACACCATATATTTT CASSYARVNSGNTIYF
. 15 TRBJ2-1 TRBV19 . TGTGCCAGTAGTACCGCTCCGGTCGGGTTGGGTGAGCAGTTCTTC CASSTAPVGLGEQFF
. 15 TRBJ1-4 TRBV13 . TGTGCCAGCAGCTTAGAGGGGCGGACGAATGAAAAACTGTTTTTT CASSLEGRTNEKLFF
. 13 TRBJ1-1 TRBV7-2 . TGTGCCAGGAACAGCCAGGGGAACACTGAAGCTTTCTTT CARNSQGNTEAFF
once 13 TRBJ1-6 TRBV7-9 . TGTGCCATCGCAACAGGGTTAGGGTCACCCCTCCACTTT CAIATGLGSPLHF